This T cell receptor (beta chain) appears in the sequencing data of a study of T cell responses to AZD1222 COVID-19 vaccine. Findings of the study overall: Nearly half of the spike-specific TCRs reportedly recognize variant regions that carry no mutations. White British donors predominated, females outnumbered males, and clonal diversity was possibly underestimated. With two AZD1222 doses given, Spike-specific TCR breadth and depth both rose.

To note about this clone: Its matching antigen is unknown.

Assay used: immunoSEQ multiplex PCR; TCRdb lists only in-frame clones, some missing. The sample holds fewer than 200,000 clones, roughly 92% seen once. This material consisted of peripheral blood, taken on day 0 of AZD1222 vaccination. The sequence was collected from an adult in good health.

The CDR3 DNA reads as TGCAGTGCTAGTCCGCTTAACTATGGCTACACCTTC. This sequence encodes CSASPLNYGYTF. The chain couples TRBV20-1 to TRBJ1-2; D is undetermined. The V and J ends lost 3 bases and 1 base respectively, with 6 bases between them. This CDR3 has 12 residues. Per the germline V gene, CDR1 is DFQATT and CDR2 is SNEGSKA (reference sequence).